This TCR beta chain derives from a study of T-cell memory formation after mild COVID-19. TCRdb independently ran MiXCR on the 5' RACE reads; one entry per CDR3 protein. The profile covers 310,000 or so distinct CDR3 sequences, with around a sixth appearing a single time and 22% taken by the ten largest. The junction had 7 bases not matched to a gene; V was cut back by 7 bases and J by 2 bases. The CDR3 is made up of 13 amino acids. Looked up from germline, CDR1 is SQVTM and CDR2 is ANQGSEA. This clonotype occurred a few times. The genes are TRBV29-1 and TRBJ2-7, with 8 bases identical to TRBD1. The TCR originated in a man between 18 and 35 years old who had mild COVID-19 (a few samples of this study predate the infection). Cell type and time point are not known. The specimen was PBMCs or a T cell subset sorted from them (not recorded which). The CDR3 DNA reads TGCAGCGCCTCGGGACAGGCTACCTACGAGCAGTACTTC. It encodes CSASGQATYEQYF.